This TCR beta chain was found in a study of cytomegalovirus exposure and HLA in healthy donors (dated by TCRdb to about 2017). About the investigation overall: An earlier analysis of roughly 570 of the donors reported about 260 Gb of sequence data and 100 million to 120 million unique TCR beta sequences obtained from roughly 170 million T cells. An early release covering over 500 HLA-typed donors comprised 250 to 350 gigabases of sequencing data and around 85 million unique TCR sequences. Of the 300 to 450 genotyped donors, about 80% fell in the genetic ancestry cluster associated with self-reported Caucasian donors. The study aimed to test whether cataloging public T cell receptors could reveal signatures of past pathogen exposure. Using immunosequencing, the study profiled T cell repertoires from around 680 subjects and related those repertoires to cytomegalovirus serostatus. In addition to the first cohort of 666 subjects, a separate validation cohort of under 150 different subjects was used. To predict cytomegalovirus infection status, the study combined high-throughput TCR immunosequencing, statistical association of individual TCRs with disease status, and machine learning. To study patterns of TCR occurrence, a later analysis re-analyzed previously published TCR beta repertoires from 500 to 850 donors and added high-resolution HLA genotyping. Rather than drawing on any new phenotypic data, the later analysis identified candidate immune exposures from TCR beta sequences and the way those sequences occurred across donors. To decide whether each TCR beta V gene segment behaved as functional or pseudogenic, an earlier analysis of 587 of the donors relied on high-throughput TCR beta sequencing. Alongside the repertoire data, information on donor age, sex, ethnicity and CMV serostatus was compiled. A later genetic analysis used genome-wide SNP genotypes for about three fifths of the roughly 700 donors, treating that subset as a discovery cohort. All discovery cohort repertoires had been generated using a single sequencing platform. Both class I and class II loci were covered by HLA typing, at four-digit resolution. The number of donors typed differed by locus, with about 629-630 for A, B, C, DRB1 and DQB1, around 560 for DQA1, 600 to 610 for DPA1, and over 400 for DPB1. Five DR-DQ haplotypes were treated as single units for association and clustering because of strong linkage in the cohort. On average, roughly 240,000 unique TCR beta nucleotide sequences were sequenced per donor among several hundred genotyped donors of the cohort, with roughly 18% of those sequences being non-productive. General study outcomes and caveats: This cohort had only TCR beta chains sequenced, and the lack of alpha or paired-chain data limited which features could be detected. A further reported finding was that TCR beta sequences accurately predicted the HLA-A and HLA-B alleles for most subjects in the first cohort. Over 15 rarely observed V segments, including chromosome 9 orphons, were excluded from the earlier analysis of a few hundred of the donors because counts were too low. In a later analysis, several top co-occurrence clusters were reported to appear linked to parvovirus B19, influenza, CMV and Epstein-Barr virus. Linkage disequilibrium might explain the correlated functional status among segregating V segments, but an unknown experimental factor could not be ruled out. A later genetic analysis associated a missense DCLRE1C variant with V-gene and J-gene trimming of TCR beta chains, and an independent cohort replicated the association. In vitro tests confirmed that three of the cytomegalovirus-associated TCR beta chains recognize cytomegalovirus antigens. Cytomegalovirus status was reported to be diagnosed by the classifier with high specificity and sensitivity in both the original and validation cohorts. The sequencing pipeline was judged likely to have produced a cluster of highly shared sequence variants as a technical artifact. The study gave a list of about 150 TCR beta chains associated with cytomegalovirus. A later analysis found that TCR association rates varied across HLA loci, with DRB1 alleles showing the most associated TCRs and HLA-C alleles the fewest. The authors suggested that the approach could potentially be extended to other disease states and immunological phenotypes. Because some donors lacked HLA typing at each locus, the association tests relied only on the typed subset. Compared with the approximately 670-donor mean, donors in an Asian-associated ancestry cluster had fewer N-insertions in productive TCRs, according to a later genetic analysis. In an earlier analysis of roughly 500 of the donors, most TCR beta V segments appeared in productive rearrangements about 87% or about 30% of the time, broadly matching IMGT annotations. Strong co-occurrence of HLA alleles, especially DR and DQ, made assigning TCR associations to individual alleles difficult. The only immune exposure information available for the cohort was CMV serostatus. Because the 87-base-pair reads could not distinguish some IMGT-functional V segments, including TRBV6-2 and TRBV6-3, those segments were excluded. Across donors, most TCR sequences were observed very rarely, whereas some public TCRs were present in many individuals. A later analysis found that most CMV-associated TCR beta chains appeared HLA-restricted, with HLA associations seemingly driven largely by CMV exposure. Sequencing depth was assumed to be roughly uniform across donors in the presence/absence analyses, though that assumption may not hold. In a later analysis, HLA-associated TCR beta chains showed more clonal expansion and lower generation probabilities than non-associated chains that were equally common. In a later analysis, 16,951 TCR beta sequences were associated with specific HLA alleles at a false discovery rate of 0.05.

Receptor amplification or capture employed the immunoSEQ multiplex PCR assay. For the multiplex PCR, a mixture combining 60 forward primers for TCR Vbeta segments and 13 reverse primers for TCR Jbeta segments was used. The CDR3 region of rearranged TCR beta genes was amplified from genomic DNA with a multiplex PCR assay. On the Illumina HiSeq System, the amplified TCR beta libraries were sequenced as 87-base-pair reads. The original methods were these. Across the roughly 600 repertoires, a later analysis counted approximately 83 million unique TCR beta chains, around 11 million of which were shared by at least two donors. Raw reads were error-corrected and collapsed into unique sequences with a nearest-neighbor algorithm that merged closely related sequences to remove PCR and sequencing errors. Alignment of CDR3 sequences to IMGT reference sequences was used to assign V, D and J gene segments. For a sequence to be retained, a match of at least six nucleotides was required to both a V gene segment and a J gene segment. A rearrangement was called productive if the CDR3 had no stop codons and remained in frame with V and J, and every other rearrangement was called non-productive. CDR3 was defined by IMGT convention, running from the second conserved V-encoded cysteine to the conserved J-encoded phenylalanine. The earlier analysis of 450 to 750 of the donors excluded any sequence lacking an unambiguous match to a single V gene segment. In an earlier analysis of 587 of the donors, V segments were called functional above 56.7% productive rearrangements and were called segregating when the between-donor standard deviation exceeded 5%. A statistical classification framework was built to diagnose cytomegalovirus status from the catalog of TCR beta chain sequences. V and J gene assignment, in a later analysis, came from comparing TCR nucleotide sequences with IMGT/GENE-DB human TR gene sequences. A later analysis assigned CDR3 sequences and most-parsimonious VDJ recombination scenarios with the TCRdist pipeline. A later analysis defined each TCR beta chain by its CDR3 amino acid sequence plus V-gene family, and excluded reads lacking a unique V-gene family. To address suspected cross-contamination and a sequencing artifact, a later analysis removed roughly 640 highly shared, low-generation-probability nucleotide sequences. For each public chain, a later analysis derived a clonal expansion index from normalized ranks of inferred template counts within each repertoire. A later analysis computed generation probabilities with a VDJ recombination model fitted to out-of-frame rearrangements, and checked the results against IGoR. A later analysis scored TCR-TCR, TCR-HLA and TCR-CMV co-occurrence with hypergeometric tests, applying a repertoire-size bias correction to TCR pairs. To estimate false discovery rates, a later analysis permuted the HLA or CMV assignments 20 times. A later analysis grouped co-occurring TCRs with DBSCAN, adding TCRdist sequence similarity when clustering within HLA-allele-positive subsets. Co-occurrence clustering excluded repertoires with fewer than 30,000 or more than 120,000 public chains, plus five with anomalous nucleotide sharing. The clones in this table, taken by TCRdb from immuneACCESS, are in-frame only. Not every clone is retained; where verified, under half of the shortfall comes from an unresolved V gene, and the cause of the rest is unknown. The V and J calls and clone size were taken over from that table, and D and trimming were inferred from the DNA. The sample table shows roughly 150,000 clones, and approximately 80% are seen once. 3.9% of the sample rests with the top ten.

Including the terminal cysteine and phenylalanine, the CDR3 comprises 13 residues. The sequence is cut down to CDR3 DNA, 39 bases in frame from base 1. The junction shows trimming of 3 bases on V and 3 bases on J, plus 7 bases between the germline ends. According to the germline V gene (reference sequence), CDR1 reads LNHDA and CDR2 reads SQIVND. This clone showed up just once. Its antigen remains unidentified. One base away there is no much larger clone; base qualities are not given. The cohort comprised hundreds of healthy bone marrow donors. At the time of sampling, every cohort member was nominally healthy, though immune exposures that went unrecorded were likely present. The donor was CMV seronegative and belonged to the group of over 300 seronegative cohort members. A peripheral blood sample was collected from each donor, and TCR beta sequencing was performed on peripheral blood mononuclear cells. Genomic DNA extraction from the blood cell samples was performed with the Qiagen DNeasy Blood Extraction Kit.

This sequence uses TRBV19 and TRBJ2-3; no D gene call is confident. This TCR was sampled from a male donor in good health and CMV-seronegative. The sample was PBMCs. CDR3 loop: CASSILGTDTQYF. The sequenced DNA: TGTGCCAGTAGTATTCTCGGGACAGATACGCAGTATTTT. When the CDR3 is completed using the reference TRBV19 and TRBJ2-3 genes on either side, the full variable domain is DGGITQSPKYLFRKEGQNVTLSCEQNLNHDAMYWYRQDPGQGLRLIYYSQIVNDFQKGDIAEGYSVSREKKESFPLTVTSAQKNPTAFYLCASSILGTDTQYFGPGTRLTVL.